Presented here are 28 T cell receptor beta chains from one specimen sequenced in a study of T-cell reconstitution after alpha-beta-depleted transplantation in children. The authors prepared the TCRbeta library with unique molecular identifiers. TCRdb re-analysed the PCR reads in MiXCR, keeping a single row per CDR3 protein. The top ten hold around 5.3% of the sample, which has 780,000 or so distinct CDR3 sequences, approximately 15% seen once. The sample consisted of PBMCs, mostly from graft donor cells, taken 360 days after TCRalphabeta/CD19-depleted stem cell transplant. These receptors all come from a male patient aged 10 to 17 who had a stem cell transplant for acute lymphoblastic leukemia, so the T cells may come from the graft donor.

This clonotype was seen a handful of times. This sequence joins TRBV11-1 and TRBJ2-1; 12 bases agree with TRBD2. The CDR3 runs 19 residues. J gave up 8 bases and V 5 bases, and 19 bases lay outside the gene matches. The germline gives CDR1 SGHAT, CDR2 FQDESV (reference sequence). The CDR3 sequence: CASSKTRGPSGRALHEQFF. The CDR3 DNA reads TGTGCCAGCAGCAAAACGAGGGGACCTAGCGGGAGGGCCCTCCATGAGCAGTTCTTC.

V and J are TRBV21-1 and TRBJ2-7. TRBV21-1 is termed a pseudogene. The CDR3 runs to 11 residues. DNA of the CDR3: TGTGCCAGCAGCAAAGAGGGCGAGCAGTACTTC. Translated, it gives CASSKEGEQYF.

In nucleotides, the CDR3 is TGTGCCAGCAGCCGCTTGTACTACGAGCAGTACTTC. Protein product: CASSRLYYEQYF. The chain is built from TRBV3-1 and TRBJ2-7; D gene ambiguous. This CDR3 is built from 12 residues. Germline assignment: CDR1 LGHDT and CDR2 YNNKEL (reference sequence). Trimming stripped 4 bases from V and 3 bases from J, with 7 bases between.

The table lists this clonotype with a few counts. The chain has TRBV14 and TRBJ2-5, with TRBD2 matching 8 bases. From germline, CDR1 is SGHDN and CDR2 FVKESK. Trimming at V came to 4 bases and at J to 2 bases, leaving 6 bases not matched to a gene. The CDR3 runs to 15 residues. The CDR3 DNA reads as TGTGCCAGCAGCCGGAGACGGGGGGGACAAGAGACCCAGTACTTC. Its protein is CASSRRRGGQETQYF.

The J gene is TRBJ2-7, the V gene TRBV5-1; D uncertain. This CDR3 contains 14 residues. Germline CDR1 is SGHRS and CDR2 is YFSETQ. The V end was cut by 2 bases, the J end by 2 bases, with 11 bases between. The CDR3 DNA follows: TGCGCCAGCAGCTTAGGTGGGTCCGCCTACGAGCAGTACTTC. Amino acids: CASSLGGSAYEQYF.

CDR3 in DNA: TGTGCCAGCAGCTTTACAGGTGGCTATGGCTACACCTTC. The encoded protein is CASSFTGGYGYTF. This rearrangement joins TRBV7-9 to TRBJ1-2, with D perhaps matching TRBD1 (5 bases). The CDR3 spans 13 residues. V lost 3 bases to trimming and J lost 4 bases, with 9 bases between them. CDR1 and CDR2 (germline): SEHNR, FQNEAQ (reference sequence).

The table lists this clonotype with many counts. This chain joins TRBV14 and TRBJ1-1; possible D gene TRBD1, 5 bases. Germline V CDR1 and CDR2: SGHDN, FVKESK. With 0 bases removed from V and 8 bases from J, the gap between germline ends came to 13 bases. The CDR3 is 14 amino acids. This CDR3 is CASSQEVAGTEAFF. The CDR3 DNA sequence: TGTGCCAGCAGCCAAGAGGTTGCGGGGACCGAAGCTTTCTTT. Full variable domain (rest looked up from reference TRBV14 and TRBJ1-1): EAGVTQFPSHSVIEKGQTVTLRCDPISGHDNLYWYRRVMGKEIKFLLHFVKESKQDESGMPNNRFLAERTGGTYSTLKVQPAELEDSGVYFCASSQEVAGTEAFFGQGTRLTVV.

This chain connects TRBV29-1 to TRBJ1-1; 9 positions match TRBD1. The length of the CDR3 is 12 residues. The trim removed 5 bases at V and 5 bases at J, leaving 3 bases unmatched. Germline values: CDR1 SQVTM, CDR2 ANQGSEA. CDR3 coding DNA: TGCAGCGTTACAGGGGGCTTTACTGAAGCTTTCTTT. Translation: CSVTGGFTEAFF.

This clonotype has just a few counts. The rearrangement joins TRBV12-3 or TRBV12-4 to TRBJ2-5; 12 bases align to TRBD1. V gave up 6 bases and J gave up 6 bases; unmatched junction bases: 11. The CDR3 is 16 amino acids. The CDR3: CASRPTGTGGGKTQYF. CDR3 nucleotide sequence: TGTGCCAGCAGACCCACCGGGACAGGGGGCGGGAAGACCCAGTACTTC.

The table lists this clonotype with a few counts. The chain carries TRBV12-3 or TRBV12-4 and TRBJ1-5; maybe TRBD1 (6 bases). V was cut by 6 bases and J by 0 bases, with 12 bases left in between. This CDR3 is built from 15 residues. The CDR3 sequence: CASSSDRNSNQPQHF. CDR3 DNA: TGTGCCAGCAGCTCGGACAGAAATAGCAATCAGCCCCAGCATTTT.

This clonotype was detected many times. This chain connects TRBV5-1 to TRBJ2-6; the D gene is possibly TRBD1 (6 bases). Trimming shortened V by 7 bases and J by 3 bases, and 20 bases separated the two germline ends. The CDR3 loop spans 17 amino acids. The germline gives CDR1 SGHRS, CDR2 YFSETQ. CDR3 protein: CASLRGNGPCGANVLTF. The CDR3 bases are TGCGCCAGCCTGAGGGGGAATGGGCCTTGTGGGGCCAACGTCCTGACTTTC.

The chain is built from TRBV19 and TRBJ2-1; possibly TRBD2 for D (5 bases). The ends were cut back, 11 bases at V and 6 bases at J, with 14 bases in the middle. Per the germline V gene, CDR1 is LNHDA and CDR2 is SQIVND (reference sequence). The CDR3 is 12 amino acids. The CDR3 bases are TGTGCCGTACAGACTGGAGGCAATGAGCAGTTCTTC. It is translated as CAVQTGGNEQFF.

The chain combines TRBV7-7 with TRBJ1-1; D is unclear. CDR3 length: 14 amino acids. V lost 4 bases and J 5 bases, leaving 14 bases between the germline ends. The germline CDR1 and CDR2 sequences are SSHAT and FNYEAQ (reference sequence). CDR3 nucleotide sequence: TGTGCCAGCAGCTCCTACAAGGAAGAGACTGAAGCTTTCTTT. Protein sequence: CASSSYKEETEAFF.

CDR3 loop: CASSPGLGSSYEQYF. CDR3 nucleotide sequence: TGTGCCAGCAGCCCCGGACTGGGTAGCTCCTACGAGCAGTACTTC. The genes are TRBV4-2 and TRBJ2-7; tentatively, D is TRBD2 (5 bases). This CDR3 region has 15 residues. V gave up 4 bases and J gave up 0 bases, with 13 bases separating them. Germline values: CDR1 LGHNA, CDR2 YNFKEQ.

V usage is TRBV11-1 and J usage is TRBJ1-1, with 7 bases fitting TRBD1. V lost 4 bases and J lost 0; bases outside the gene matches: 8. In germline, CDR1 is SGHAT, CDR2 FQDESV (reference sequence). The length of the CDR3 is 16 residues. This CDR3 is CASSSMKGAMNTEAFF. The CDR3 DNA is TGTGCCAGCAGCTCTATGAAGGGGGCGATGAACACTGAAGCTTTCTTT.

The genes are TRBV18 and TRBJ2-5; D possibly matches TRBD1 or TRBD2 (6 bases each). From germline, CDR1 is KGHSH and CDR2 LQKENI. Trimming removed 4 bases at V and 5 bases at J, with 17 bases between. The CDR3 length is 15 residues. The CDR3: CASSRLGGASETQYF. In nucleotides, the CDR3 is TGTGCCAGCTCACGATTGGGGGGCGCGTCGGAGACCCAGTACTTC.

The V call is TRBV12-3 or TRBV12-4, the J call TRBJ2-2, with D hard to call. The V end was cut by 4 bases, the J end by 6 bases, with 6 bases between. The CDR3 contains 12 residues. CDR3 in DNA: TGTGCCAGCAGTTATTTTCCCGGGGAGCTGTTTTTT. Translating gives CASSYFPGELFF.

V and J are TRBV7-2 and TRBJ2-1, with 11 bases fitting TRBD2. CDR3 length: 15 amino acids. Per germline, CDR1 SGHTA and CDR2 FQGNSA. V dropped 5 bases and J dropped 7; count of bases not matched to a gene: 7. The CDR3 sequence: CASSLSGLAANEQFF. The CDR3 bases are TGTGCCAGCAGCCTGTCGGGACTAGCGGCAAATGAGCAGTTCTTC. The variable domain in full, with the rest retrieved from reference TRBV7-2 and TRBJ2-1, is GAGVSQSPSNKVTEKGKDVELRCDPISGHTALYWYRQSLGQGLEFLIYFQGNSAPDKSGLPSDRFSAERTGGSVSTLTIQRTQQEDSAVYLCASSLSGLAANEQFFGPGTRLTVL.

This sequence joins TRBV4-1 and TRBJ1-4; D gene uncertain. This CDR3 is 16 amino acids long. V was cut by 2 bases and J by 7 bases, with 17 bases left in between. Per the germline V gene, CDR1 is MGHRA and CDR2 is YSYEKL. The CDR3 DNA reads TGCGCCAGCAGCCAACCCGGAAGAGGAGGAGGTGAAAAACTGTTTTTT. Its protein is CASSQPGRGGGEKLFF.

The chain joins TRBV12-3 or TRBV12-4 to TRBJ1-1; D gene unclear. The CDR3 has 16 residues. V gave up 5 bases and J gave up 3 bases, with 19 bases separating them. CDR3 sequence: CASSTTDPDGYTEAFF. The CDR3 nucleotides are TGTGCCAGCAGTACAACGGACCCGGATGGGTACACTGAAGCTTTCTTT.

This chain connects TRBV21-1 to TRBJ1-5; the table calls TRBD1, which could not be checked here. TRBV21-1 is annotated as a pseudogene. This CDR3 is 15 amino acids long. CDR3 nucleotides: TGTGCCAGCAGCAAATGGGGGAACGGGCCTCAGCCCCAGCATTTT. Residues: CASSKWGNGPQPQHF.

The sample holds a few counts of this clonotype. The gene calls are TRBV12-3 or TRBV12-4 and TRBJ1-2; D gene uncertain. The CDR3 contains 15 residues. V lost 3 bases to trimming and J lost 0 bases, with 11 bases between them. The CDR3 sequence: CASSFTVSTNYGYTF. The DNA of the CDR3 is TGTGCCAGCAGTTTTACGGTGTCAACTAACTATGGCTACACCTTC.

The chain recombines TRBV19 with TRBJ2-1; D not certain. The CDR3 spans 14 residues. V was pared by 2 bases and J by 2 bases, with 7 bases between. The germline V gene has CDR1 LNHDA and CDR2 SQIVND (reference sequence). The CDR3 region has the DNA TGTGCCAGTAGTATACGGAATACCTACAATGAGCAGTTCTTC. This gives the protein CASSIRNTYNEQFF.

V gene TRBV5-4 combines with J gene TRBJ2-5, with D tentatively TRBD1 or TRBD2 (6 bases each). V dropped 5 bases and J dropped 10 bases, with 15 bases sitting between them. Looked up from germline, CDR1 is SGHNT and CDR2 is YYREEE (reference sequence). CDR3 length: 12 amino acids. The CDR3 DNA sequence: TGTGCCAGCAGTCTTGGGGGGCCGGTCCAGTACTTC. Protein product: CASSLGGPVQYF.

This clonotype was detected many times. V is TRBV20-1 and J is TRBJ1-5; D not resolved. This CDR3 contains 14 residues. Germline V gives CDR1 DFQATT, CDR2 SNEGSKA (reference sequence). The V end lost 5 bases, the J end lost 0 bases, and 11 bases lay between the germline ends. Here the CDR3 DNA reads TGCAGTGCTGCGAGAAGACATAGCAATCAGCCCCAGCATTTT. Translated: CSAARRHSNQPQHF.

The chain carries TRBV12-3 or TRBV12-4 and TRBJ1-4, with D possibly TRBD1 on 5 matching bases. The CDR3 loop spans 14 amino acids. V gave up 3 bases and J gave up 8 bases, with 13 bases separating them. Here the CDR3 DNA reads TGTGCCAGCAGTTTGAGGACAATCGGCGAAAAACTGTTTTTT. Encoded protein: CASSLRTIGEKLFF.

The chain recombines TRBV18 with TRBJ2-3; tentatively, D is TRBD1 or TRBD2 (5 bases each). The CDR3 totals 17 residues. Per germline, CDR1 KGHSH and CDR2 LQKENI. The V end lost 3 bases, the J end lost 1 base, and 17 bases lay between the germline ends. The CDR3: CASSPGTGKEGTDTQYF. The DNA for the CDR3 is TGTGCCAGCTCACCGGGGACCGGCAAAGAGGGCACAGATACGCAGTATTTT.

This clonotype was recorded many times. The chain couples TRBV11-2 to TRBJ2-1, with 7 bases lining up with TRBD1. The CDR3 is 16 residues long. After removal of 1 base from V and 0 bases from J, the junction contained 3 bases not matched to a gene. The germline CDR1 and CDR2 sequences are SGHAT and FQNNGV. The CDR3 DNA reads as TGTGCCAGCAGCTTAGTGGGGACAGTCTCCTACAATGAGCAGTTCTTC. It codes for CASSLVGTVSYNEQFF.